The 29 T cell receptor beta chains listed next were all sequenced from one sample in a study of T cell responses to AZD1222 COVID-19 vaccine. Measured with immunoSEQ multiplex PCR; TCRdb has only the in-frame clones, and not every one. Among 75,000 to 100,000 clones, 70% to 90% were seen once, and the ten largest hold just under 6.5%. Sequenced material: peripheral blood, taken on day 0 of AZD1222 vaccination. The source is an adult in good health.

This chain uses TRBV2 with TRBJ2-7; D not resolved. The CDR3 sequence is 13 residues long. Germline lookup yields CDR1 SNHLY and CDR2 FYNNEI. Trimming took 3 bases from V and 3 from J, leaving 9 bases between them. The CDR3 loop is CASSEGNLYEQYF. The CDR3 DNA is TGTGCCAGCAGTGAGGGGAATCTCTACGAGCAGTACTTC. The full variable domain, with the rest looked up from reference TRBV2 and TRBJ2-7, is EPEVTQTPSHQVTQMGQEVILRCVPISNHLYFYWYRQILGQKVEFLVSFYNNEISEKSEIFDDQFSVERPDGSNFTLKIRSTKLEDSAMYFCASSEGNLYEQYFGPGTRLTVT.

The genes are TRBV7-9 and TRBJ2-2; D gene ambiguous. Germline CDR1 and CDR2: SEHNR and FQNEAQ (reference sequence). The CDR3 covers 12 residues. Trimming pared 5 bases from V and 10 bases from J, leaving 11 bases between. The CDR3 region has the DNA TGTGCCAGCAGCCAGGACCGAGTGGAGCTGTTTTTT. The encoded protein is CASSQDRVELFF.

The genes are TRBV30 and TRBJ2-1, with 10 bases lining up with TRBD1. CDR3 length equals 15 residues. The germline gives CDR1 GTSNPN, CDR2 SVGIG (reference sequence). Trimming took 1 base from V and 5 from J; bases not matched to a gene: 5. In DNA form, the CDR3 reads TGTGCCTGGAGTGATCCGGGACAGGGGAACAATGAGCAGTTCTTC. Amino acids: CAWSDPGQGNNEQFF.

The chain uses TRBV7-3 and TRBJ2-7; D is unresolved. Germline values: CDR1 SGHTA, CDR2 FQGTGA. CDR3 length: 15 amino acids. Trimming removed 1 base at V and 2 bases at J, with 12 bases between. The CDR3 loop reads CASSLNSGWAYEQYF. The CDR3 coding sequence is TGTGCCAGCAGCTTAAATTCGGGTTGGGCCTACGAGCAGTACTTC. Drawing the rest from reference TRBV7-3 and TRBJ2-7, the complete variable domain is GAGVSQTPSNKVTEKGKYVELRCDPISGHTALYWYRQSLGQGPEFLIYFQGTGAADDSGLPNDRFFAVRPEGSVSTLKIQRTERGDSAVYLCASSLNSGWAYEQYFGPGTRLTVT.

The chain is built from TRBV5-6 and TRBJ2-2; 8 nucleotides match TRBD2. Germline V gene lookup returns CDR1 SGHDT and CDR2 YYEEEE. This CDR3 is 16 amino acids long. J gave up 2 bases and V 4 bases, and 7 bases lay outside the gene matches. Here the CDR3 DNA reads TGTGCCAGCAGCCCGGGGGGGCAGGGTAACACCGGGGAGCTGTTTTTT. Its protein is CASSPGGQGNTGELFF.

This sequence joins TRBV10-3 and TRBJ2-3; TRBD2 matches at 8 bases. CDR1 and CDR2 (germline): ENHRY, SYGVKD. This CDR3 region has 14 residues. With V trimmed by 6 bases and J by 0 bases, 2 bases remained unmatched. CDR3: CAIRAGGSTDTQYF. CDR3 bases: TGTGCCATCAGGGCGGGGGGTAGCACAGATACGCAGTATTTT.

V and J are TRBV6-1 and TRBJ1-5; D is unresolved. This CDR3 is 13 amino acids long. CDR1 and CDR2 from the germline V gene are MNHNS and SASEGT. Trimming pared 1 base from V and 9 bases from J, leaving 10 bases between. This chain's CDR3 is CASSEGNGRPQHF. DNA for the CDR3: TGTGCCAGCAGTGAAGGGAATGGGAGGCCCCAGCATTTT.

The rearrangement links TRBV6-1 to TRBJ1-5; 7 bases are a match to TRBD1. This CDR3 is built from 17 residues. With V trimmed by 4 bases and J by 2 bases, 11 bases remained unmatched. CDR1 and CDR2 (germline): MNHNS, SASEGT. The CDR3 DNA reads TGTGCCAGCAGTGTCCTTACCCTCGGACAGGGCAATCAGCCCCAGCATTTT. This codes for CASSVLTLGQGNQPQHF.

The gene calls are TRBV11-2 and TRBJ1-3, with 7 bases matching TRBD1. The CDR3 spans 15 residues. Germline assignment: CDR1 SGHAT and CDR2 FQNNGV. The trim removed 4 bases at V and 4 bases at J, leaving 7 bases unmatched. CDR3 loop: CASSSNRGRGNTIYF. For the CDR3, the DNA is TGTGCCAGCAGCTCAAACAGGGGTCGCGGAAACACCATATATTTT.

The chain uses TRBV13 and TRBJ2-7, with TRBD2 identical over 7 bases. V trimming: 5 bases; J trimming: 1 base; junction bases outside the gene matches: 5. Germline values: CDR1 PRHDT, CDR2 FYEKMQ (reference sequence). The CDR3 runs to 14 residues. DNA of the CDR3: TGTGCCAGCAGCCAACGGACTAGGTCCTACGAGCAGTACTTC. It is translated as CASSQRTRSYEQYF.

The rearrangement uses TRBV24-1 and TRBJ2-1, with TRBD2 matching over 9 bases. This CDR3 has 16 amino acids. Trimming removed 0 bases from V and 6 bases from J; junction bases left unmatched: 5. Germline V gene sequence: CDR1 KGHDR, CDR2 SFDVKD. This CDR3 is CATSDLVLAGPNEQFF. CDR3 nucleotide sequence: TGTGCCACCAGTGATTTGGTACTAGCGGGTCCCAATGAGCAGTTCTTC.

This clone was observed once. CDR3 coding DNA: TGTGCCTGGAACGCGGCCTCTGGAAACACCATATATTTT. Its protein is CAWNAASGNTIYF. The rearrangement joins TRBV30 to TRBJ1-3; D is undetermined. The length of the CDR3 is 13 residues. The V and J ends lost 4 bases and 0 bases respectively, with 7 bases between them. Germline-derived CDR1 and CDR2 are GTSNPN and SVGIG (reference sequence).

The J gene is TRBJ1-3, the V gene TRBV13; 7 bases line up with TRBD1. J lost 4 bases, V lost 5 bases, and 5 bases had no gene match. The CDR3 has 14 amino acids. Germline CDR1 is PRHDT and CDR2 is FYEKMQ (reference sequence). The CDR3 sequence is CASSLTDRGNTIYF. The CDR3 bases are TGTGCCAGCAGCCTAACGGACAGGGGAAACACCATATATTTT.

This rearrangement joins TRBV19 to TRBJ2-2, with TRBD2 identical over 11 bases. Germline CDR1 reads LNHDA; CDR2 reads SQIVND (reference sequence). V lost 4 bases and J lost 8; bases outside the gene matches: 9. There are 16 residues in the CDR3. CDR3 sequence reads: CASSTIIAGGSGELFF. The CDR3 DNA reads TGTGCCAGTAGTACTATAATAGCGGGAGGGTCGGGGGAGCTGTTTTTT.

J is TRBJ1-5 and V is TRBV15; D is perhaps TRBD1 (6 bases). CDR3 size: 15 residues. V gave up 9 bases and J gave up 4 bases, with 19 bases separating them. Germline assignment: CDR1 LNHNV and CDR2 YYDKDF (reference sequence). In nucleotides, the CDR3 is TGTGCCACAACACAGGGTGGGACGCGAAATCAGCCCCAGCATTTT. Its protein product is CATTQGGTRNQPQHF.

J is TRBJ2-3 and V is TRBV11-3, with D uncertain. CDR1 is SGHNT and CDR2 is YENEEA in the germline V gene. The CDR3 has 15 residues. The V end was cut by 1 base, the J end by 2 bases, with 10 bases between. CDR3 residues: CASSLAGAITDTQYF. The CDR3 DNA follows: TGTGCCAGCAGCTTAGCCGGCGCTATCACAGATACGCAGTATTTT.

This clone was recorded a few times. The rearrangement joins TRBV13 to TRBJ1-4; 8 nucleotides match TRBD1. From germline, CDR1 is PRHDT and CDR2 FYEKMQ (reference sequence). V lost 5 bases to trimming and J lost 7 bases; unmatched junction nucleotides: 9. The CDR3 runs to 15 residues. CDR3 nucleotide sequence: TGTGCCAGCAGCCCACAGGGGGGCCGCGGTGAAAAACTGTTTTTT. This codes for CASSPQGGRGEKLFF.

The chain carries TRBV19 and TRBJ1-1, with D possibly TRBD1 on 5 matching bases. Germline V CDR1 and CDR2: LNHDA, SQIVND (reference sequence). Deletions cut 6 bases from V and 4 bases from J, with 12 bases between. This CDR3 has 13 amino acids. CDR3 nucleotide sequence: TGTGCCAGTAGGGGGACCGGGAGCACTGAAGCTTTCTTT. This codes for CASRGTGSTEAFF.

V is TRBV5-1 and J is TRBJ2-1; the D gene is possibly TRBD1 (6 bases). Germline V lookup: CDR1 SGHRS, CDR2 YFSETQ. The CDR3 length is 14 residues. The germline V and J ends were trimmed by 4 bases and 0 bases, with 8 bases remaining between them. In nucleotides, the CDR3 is TGCGCCAGCAGCAGACAGGACTCCTACAATGAGCAGTTCTTC. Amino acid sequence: CASSRQDSYNEQFF.

The CDR3 loop is CASSFRGGAGNTIYF. The CDR3 nucleotides read TGTGCCAGCAGTTTTCGGGGTGGGGCTGGAAACACCATATATTTT. V and J are TRBV27 and TRBJ1-3; the D is unclear. Trimming stripped 3 bases from V and 2 bases from J, with 11 bases between. Germline V gene sequence: CDR1 MNHEY, CDR2 SMNVEV (reference sequence). This CDR3 region has 15 residues.

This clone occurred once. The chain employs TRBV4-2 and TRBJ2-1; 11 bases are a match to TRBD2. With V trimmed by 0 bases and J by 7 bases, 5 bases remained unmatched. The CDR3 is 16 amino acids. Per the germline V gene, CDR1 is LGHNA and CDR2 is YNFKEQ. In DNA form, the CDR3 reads TGTGCCAGCAGCCAAGAGGAGGGACTAGCGGCGAATGAGCAGTTCTTC. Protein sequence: CASSQEEGLAANEQFF.

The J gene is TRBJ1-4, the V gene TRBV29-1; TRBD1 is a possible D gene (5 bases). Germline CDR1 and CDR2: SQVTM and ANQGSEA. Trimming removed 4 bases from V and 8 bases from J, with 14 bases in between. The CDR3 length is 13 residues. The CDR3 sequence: CSVVRQGQEKLFF. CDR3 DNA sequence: TGCAGCGTTGTGCGGCAGGGTCAAGAAAAACTGTTTTTT. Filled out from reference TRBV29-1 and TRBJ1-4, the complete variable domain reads SAVISQKPSRDICQRGTSLTIQCQVDSQVTMMFWYRQQPGQSLTLIATANQGSEATYESGFVIDKFPISRPNLTFSTLTVSNMSPEDSSIYLCSVVRQGQEKLFFGSGTQLSVL.

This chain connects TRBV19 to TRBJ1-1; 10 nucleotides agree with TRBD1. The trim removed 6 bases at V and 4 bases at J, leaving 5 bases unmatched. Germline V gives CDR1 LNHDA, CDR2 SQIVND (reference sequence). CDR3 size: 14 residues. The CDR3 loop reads CASSRQGARTEAFF. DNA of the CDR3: TGTGCCAGTAGCAGACAGGGGGCGCGCACTGAAGCTTTCTTT. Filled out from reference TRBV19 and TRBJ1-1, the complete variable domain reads DGGITQSPKYLFRKEGQNVTLSCEQNLNHDAMYWYRQDPGQGLRLIYYSQIVNDFQKGDIAEGYSVSREKKESFPLTVTSAQKNPTAFYLCASSRQGARTEAFFGQGTRLTVV.

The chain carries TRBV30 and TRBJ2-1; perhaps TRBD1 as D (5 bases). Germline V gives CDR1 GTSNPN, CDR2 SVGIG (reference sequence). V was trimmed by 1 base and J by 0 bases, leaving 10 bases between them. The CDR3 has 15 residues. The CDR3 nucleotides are TGTGCCTGGAGTGGTGGGGCCGGCTCCTACAATGAGCAGTTCTTC. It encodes CAWSGGAGSYNEQFF.

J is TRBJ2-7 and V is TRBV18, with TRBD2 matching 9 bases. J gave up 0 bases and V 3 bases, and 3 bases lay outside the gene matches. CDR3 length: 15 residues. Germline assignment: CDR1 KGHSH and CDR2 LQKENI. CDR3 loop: CASSPVSGSSYEQYF. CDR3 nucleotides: TGTGCCAGCTCACCCGTTAGCGGGAGCTCCTACGAGCAGTACTTC.

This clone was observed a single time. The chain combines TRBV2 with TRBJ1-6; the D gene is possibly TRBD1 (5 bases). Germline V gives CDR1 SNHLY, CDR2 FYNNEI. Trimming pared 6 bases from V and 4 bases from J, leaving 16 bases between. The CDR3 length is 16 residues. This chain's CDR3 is CASSNRSHVYNSPLHF. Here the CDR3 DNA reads TGTGCCAGCAGCAACAGGAGCCACGTTTATAATTCACCCCTCCACTTT.

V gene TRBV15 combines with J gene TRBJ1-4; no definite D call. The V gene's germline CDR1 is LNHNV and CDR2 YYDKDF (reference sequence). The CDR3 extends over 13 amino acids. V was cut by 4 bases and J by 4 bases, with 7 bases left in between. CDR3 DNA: TGTGCCACCAGCAACGACCTTAATGAAAAACTGTTTTTT. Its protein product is CATSNDLNEKLFF.

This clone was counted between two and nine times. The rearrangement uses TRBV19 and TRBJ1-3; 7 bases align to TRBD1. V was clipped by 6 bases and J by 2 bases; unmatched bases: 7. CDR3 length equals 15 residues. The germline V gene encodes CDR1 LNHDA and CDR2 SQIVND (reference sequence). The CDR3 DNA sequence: TGTGCCAGTAGGATAACCGGGACAGCTGGAAACACCATATATTTT. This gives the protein CASRITGTAGNTIYF.

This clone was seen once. CDR3 coding DNA: TGCGCCAGCAGTGAGGCGCCGGGACGGATAGAAGCTTTCTTT. Amino acids: CASSEAPGRIEAFF. This chain joins TRBV10-2 and TRBJ1-1; D perhaps matches TRBD1 (5 bases). The CDR3 loop spans 14 amino acids. The V gene lost 2 bases and the J gene lost 8 bases, with 15 bases spanning the gap. Germline V lookup: CDR1 WSHSY, CDR2 SAAADI.